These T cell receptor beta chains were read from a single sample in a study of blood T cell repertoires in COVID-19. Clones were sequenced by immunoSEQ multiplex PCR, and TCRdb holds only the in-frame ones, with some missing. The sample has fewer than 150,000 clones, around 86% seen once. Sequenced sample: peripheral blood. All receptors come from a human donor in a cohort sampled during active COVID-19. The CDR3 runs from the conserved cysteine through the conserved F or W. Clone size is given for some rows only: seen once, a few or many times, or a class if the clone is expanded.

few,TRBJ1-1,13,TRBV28,CASSLTGGAEAFF
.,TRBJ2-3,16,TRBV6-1,CASSEAPGGGTDTQYF
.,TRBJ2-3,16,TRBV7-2,CASSLGLAGSTDTQYF
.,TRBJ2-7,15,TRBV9,CASSAIKTGYYEQYF
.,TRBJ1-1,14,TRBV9,CASSVDPQNTEAFF
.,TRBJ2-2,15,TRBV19,CASSTMTGGSGELFF
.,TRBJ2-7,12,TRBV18,CASSRGRYEQYF
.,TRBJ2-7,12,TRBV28,CASSPQTGRQYF
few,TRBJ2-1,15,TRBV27,CASSLIQGVSNEQFF
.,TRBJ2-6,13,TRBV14,CASSETGANVLTF
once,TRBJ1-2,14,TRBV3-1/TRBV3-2,CASSHSSTDYGYTF
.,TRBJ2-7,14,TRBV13,CASSRDRGHYEQYF
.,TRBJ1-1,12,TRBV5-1,CASSPDRTEAFF
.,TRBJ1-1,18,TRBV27,CASSLFHRDSNMNTEAFF
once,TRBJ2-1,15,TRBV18,CASSPPGGVGDEQFF
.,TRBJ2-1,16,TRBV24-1,CATSDPGQGSYNEQFF
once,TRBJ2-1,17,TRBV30,CAWSVEAGAPSYNEQFF
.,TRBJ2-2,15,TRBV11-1,CASSLTSGNTGELFF
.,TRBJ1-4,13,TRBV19,CASSSPGYEKLFF
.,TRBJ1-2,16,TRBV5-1,CASSLPKGGASYGYTF
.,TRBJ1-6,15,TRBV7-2,CASSLVRDRNSPLHF
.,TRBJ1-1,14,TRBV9,CASSVAGGHTEAFF
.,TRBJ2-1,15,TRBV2,CASSLQGRSYNEQFF
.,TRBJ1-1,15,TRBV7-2,CASSLQGPSNTEAFF
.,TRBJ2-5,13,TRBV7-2,CASSSYTEETQYF
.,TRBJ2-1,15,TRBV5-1,CASSLDGLGYNEQFF
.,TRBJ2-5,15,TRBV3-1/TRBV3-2,CASSQDMTSGETQYF
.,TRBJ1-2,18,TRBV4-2,CASSQDDSTGGANYGYTF
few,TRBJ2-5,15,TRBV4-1,CASSQDRGSRETQYF
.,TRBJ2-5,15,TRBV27,CASSLSVGRGETQYF
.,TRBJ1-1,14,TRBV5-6,CASSVGVGTTEAFF
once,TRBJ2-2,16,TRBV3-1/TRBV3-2,CASSQEGMRGTGELFF
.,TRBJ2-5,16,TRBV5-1,CASSQRGRGLFLTQYF
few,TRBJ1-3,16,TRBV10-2,CASSGAGEGRRNTIYF
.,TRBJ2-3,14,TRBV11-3,CASSLGGGTDTQYF
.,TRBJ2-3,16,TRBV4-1,CASTPLGDRGSDTQYF
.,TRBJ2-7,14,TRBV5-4,CASSLGDRVHEQYF
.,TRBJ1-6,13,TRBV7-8,CASRGPRNSPLHF
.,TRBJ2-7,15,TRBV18,CASSLPSGSRYEQYF
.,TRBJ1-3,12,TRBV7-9,CASSFGQDTIYF
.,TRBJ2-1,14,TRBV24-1,CAASGDSHPNEQFF